Reported below is one T cell receptor beta chain. Its cognate antigen has yet to be identified. Relative to the germline gene, one junction end is altered; a read error may explain this. The library was produced with 5' RACE. The reads were generated on an Illumina HiSeq 2500. A second about 7 to 12 cycle PCR used a sample-barcoded 5' primer and a J-beta primer mix. Each TCR beta cDNA molecule received a unique molecular identifier from a template-switch 5' adaptor carrying 12 random nucleotides. Each sample yielded at least 2.5 million CDR3-containing paired-end reads. The Mint cDNA synthesis kit, primed by a TRBC-specific oligonucleotide, was used to synthesize first-strand cDNA from all RNA. Following uracil-DNA glycosylase treatment, a first 18-cycle PCR with universal primers M1SS and BC2_uni_R was performed on all cDNA. In the original analysis: For normalization, 1 million high-quality reads were randomly selected from each sample, with every read carrying a distinct molecular identifier. Instead of being binned into consensus sequences, reads with shared molecular identifiers were discarded. CDR3 identification, clonotype clustering and error correction used MiTCR with a Q25 quality threshold and the strictest error-elimination algorithm. A nonparametric unseen species model with Euler transformation was used to estimate a lower bound on total TCR beta diversity. TCRdb itself trimmed the public reads at Q25 with fastp, ran MiXCR and retained productive beta chains. Merged by CDR3 protein, the rows form single entries marked with the most common genes and DNA. The V and J calls shown here were made by TCRdb, not taken from the authors' results. This sample has about 1,400,000 distinct CDR3 sequences in its table, and approximately 59% of those were observed once. The biggest ten clones account for over 6.5% of the sample.

This sample was taken from a study of blood T cells in healthy people across ages (dated by TCRdb to the mid-2010s). Regarding the complete study: In model experiments, roughly one uniquely barcoded TCR beta cDNA molecule per two T cells was captured by template switching. Using deep sequencing normalized with unique cDNA molecular identifiers, the study measured how TCR beta repertoire diversity changes with age. The donors were split into four age groups: young (average around 15 years), middle-aged (about 40), aged (roughly 60) and long-lived (roughly 88). Donors of different ages were randomly distributed across sequencing lanes to avoid experimental bias. The study analyzed two additional independent replicas of 1 million unique cDNA reads from the same blood draw for two donors, one aged 18 to 29 and one aged 80 or older. General conclusions and limits of the study: As age increased, observed TCR beta diversity per million T cells dropped in a roughly linear way, and a significant reduction was already evident by age 40. Conclusive comparison of naive and antigen-experienced compartments was prevented by the profiling of bulk unsorted PBMCs. Estimates of total diversity based on one million sequenced T cells were considered lower bounds and underestimates. The long-lived group showed more naive CD4+ T cells, fewer expanded clones and increased TCR diversity than the aged group, suggesting age selection. A strong correlation was found between observed TCR beta diversity and the percentage of naive T cells measured by flow cytometry. The CMV infection status of donors was not known, potentially confounding age-related changes in expanded clonotypes.

The donors were roughly 39 Caucasian individuals from Russia, aged roughly 6 to 100 years, who were systemically healthy. Each donor gave 8 to 10 milliliters of peripheral blood, collected into EDTA-treated Vacutainer tubes. Ficoll-Paque density-gradient centrifugation was used to isolate PBMCs, with at least 6.5 million per sample. Trizol reagent was used to extract total RNA from PBMCs, with at least 6 micrograms per sample. The percentages of naive CD45RAhigh/CD27high T cells were determined by flow cytometry on a PBMC aliquot from every donor. From cysteine to phenylalanine, the CDR3 is 13 amino acids long. The only DNA kept is the CDR3, 39 bases in frame from the first base. In the germline V gene (reference sequence), CDR1 corresponds to MNHEY and CDR2 to SMNVEV.

This sequence was found in a young man in good health. Recombination connected TRBV27 to TRBJ2-7; the best D guess is TRBD2, with 5 bases matching. Sequenced sample: blood. The CDR3 region: CTSSSSGSYEQYF. The nucleotides are TGTACCAGCAGTTCATCGGGGTCCTACGAGCAGTACTTC.